A selection of T cell receptor beta chains follows, all from one sample in a study of blood T cell repertoires in COVID-19. Clones were sequenced by immunoSEQ multiplex PCR, and TCRdb holds only the in-frame ones, with some missing. The sample has around 330,000 clones, roughly 87% seen once; the top ten hold more than 8.5%. The specimen sequenced was PBMCs or T cells enriched from blood (not recorded which). The receptors derive from a woman aged 18-29 years who had recovered from COVID-19. The CDR3 runs from the conserved cysteine through the conserved F or W. Fields, in order: D gene, J gene, V gene, clone size, CDR3 DNA, CDR3 protein. A D gene is named only where the DNA matches it firmly. The size field is filled for only some rows; it gives once, few, many or a size class.

d_call: NA; j_call: TRBJ1-6; v_call: TRBV9; clone_size: NA; cdr3_nt: TGTGCCAGCAGCGCACCCCGGGGGGAGATCAGTTCACCCCTCCACTTT; cdr3_aa: CASSAPRGEISSPLHF
d_call: NA; j_call: TRBJ2-7; v_call: TRBV27; clone_size: NA; cdr3_nt: TGTGCCAGCAGTATCCAGGGTTTTTTTAGGTACGAGCAGTACTTC; cdr3_aa: CASSIQGFFRYEQYF
d_call: TRBD1; j_call: TRBJ2-7; v_call: TRBV7-8; clone_size: NA; cdr3_nt: TGTGCCAGCAGCTCCAAGGGACAGAGAATATCCTACGAGCAGTACTTC; cdr3_aa: CASSSKGQRISYEQYF
d_call: NA; j_call: TRBJ1-1; v_call: TRBV7-8; clone_size: once; cdr3_nt: TGTGCCAGCAGCCAGGGGACGACTAGGAACACTGAAGCTTTCTTT; cdr3_aa: CASSQGTTRNTEAFF
d_call: NA; j_call: TRBJ2-1; v_call: TRBV19; clone_size: NA; cdr3_nt: TGTGCCAGTAGTATCTCTAGTCGGAACTCCTACAATGAGCAGTTCTTC; cdr3_aa: CASSISSRNSYNEQFF
d_call: NA; j_call: TRBJ2-7; v_call: TRBV21-1; clone_size: NA; cdr3_nt: TGTGCCAGCAGCAAAAGTCAGAGACAGGGGAGGGGGCAGTACTTC; cdr3_aa: CASSKSQRQGRGQYF
d_call: TRBD1; j_call: TRBJ2-1; v_call: TRBV23-1; clone_size: NA; cdr3_nt: TGCGCCAGCAGTCACCTGAACGACAGGGCTTGGTGGCAGTTCTTC; cdr3_aa: CASSHLNDRAWWQFF
d_call: NA; j_call: TRBJ2-1; v_call: TRBV20-1; clone_size: few; cdr3_nt: TGCAGTGCCTTATACAATGAGCAGTTCTTC; cdr3_aa: CSALYNEQFF
d_call: TRBD1; j_call: TRBJ2-1; v_call: TRBV7-2; clone_size: NA; cdr3_nt: TGTGCCAGCAGCTTGGGGACAGCCTCCTACAATGAGCAGTTCTTC; cdr3_aa: CASSLGTASYNEQFF
d_call: TRBD2; j_call: TRBJ2-3; v_call: TRBV4-2; clone_size: NA; cdr3_nt: TGTGCCAGCAGCCAAGATTACGGGGGGACCACAGATACGCAGTATTTT; cdr3_aa: CASSQDYGGTTDTQYF
d_call: TRBD2; j_call: TRBJ2-5; v_call: TRBV4-2; clone_size: NA; cdr3_nt: TGTGCCAGCAGCCCCGGGACTAGCGGGGAAGAGACCCAGTACTTC; cdr3_aa: CASSPGTSGEETQYF
d_call: TRBD1; j_call: TRBJ2-3; v_call: TRBV5-1; clone_size: NA; cdr3_nt: TGCGCCAGCAGCTTGGGACAGGGGACAAGCGCGCAGTATTTT; cdr3_aa: CASSLGQGTSAQYF
d_call: NA; j_call: TRBJ2-5; v_call: TRBV29-1; clone_size: NA; cdr3_nt: TGCAGCGTTTCAGTGCAAGAGACCCAGTACTTC; cdr3_aa: CSVSVQETQYF